This TCR beta chain originates from a study of blood T cell repertoires in COVID-19. Germline CDR1 reads SGHAT; CDR2 reads FQNNGV. Trimming cost V 5 bases and J 4 bases; bases outside gene matches: 14. The length of the CDR3 is 16 residues. Method: immunoSEQ multiplex PCR; TCRdb's copy keeps in-frame clones and lacks some. The sample includes roughly 300,000 clones, approximately 88% seen only once; the top ten take roughly 9%. Sequencing used peripheral blood. The TCR comes from a man younger than 35 with active or convalescent COVID-19. The chain carries TRBV11-2 and TRBJ2-7, with TRBD1 matching 7 bases. CDR3 sequence: CASSENRGRVPYEQYF. CDR3 nucleotide sequence: TGTGCCAGCAGCGAGAACAGGGGAAGGGTGCCTTACGAGCAGTACTTC.